This T cell receptor beta chain was sequenced in a study of glioma-infiltrating T cells after dendritic cell vaccination (dated by TCRdb to between 2015 and 2016). Regarding the study in general: The cohort included approximately 15 glioblastoma patients drawn from Phase I and II dendritic cell vaccination trials, of whom 9 were newly diagnosed and 6 had recurrent disease. Between about 2002 and 2012, the patients were given dendritic cell vaccination pulsed with autologous tumor lysate. The vaccine consisted of monocyte-derived dendritic cells cultured seven days with IL-4 and GM-CSF, then pulsed overnight with autologous tumor lysate. Each patient got three intradermal injections of the dendritic cell vaccine, spaced at biweekly intervals, in the arm below the axilla. Deep sequencing of TCR beta CDR3 regions was used to quantify tumor-infiltrating lymphocyte content and compare tumor and blood repertoires in dendritic cell-vaccinated glioblastoma patients. Survival after dendritic cell vaccination was correlated with TCR sequencing metrics such as TIL content and the overlap between tumor and blood repertoires. Results the study describes overall, beyond this receptor: Higher estimated pretreatment TIL content predicted longer time to progression and overall survival after dendritic cell vaccination. The cohort was small and heterogeneous, and full blood and tumor sets were available for few patients, with initial-recurrent tumor pairs available for even fewer patients. The three-group TCR overlap response model was characterized as speculative, and prospective validation of the model was stated to be required. TCR clonality showed no direct relationship with survival, which suggests that a diverse polyclonal response may matter.

Per the publication, the time point label means: after dendritic cell vaccination, including at tumor progression/relapse. Patients were selected on the basis of adequate residual fresh-frozen tumor tissue and more than two years of available survival data. An isocitrate dehydrogenase mutation was not carried by any of the glioblastoma patients, although molecular status was otherwise variable. PBMC were collected before vaccination, two weeks after the third vaccination, and at tumor progression when it occurred. Genomic DNA was extracted with the Qiagen DNeasy Blood extraction Kit. TCRB CDR3 regions were amplified from approximately 2 ug genomic DNA, or all available DNA if less, using the immunoSEQ assay. The multiplex PCR employed 60 forward primers targeting TCR V beta segments and 13 reverse primers targeting J beta segments. To estimate reads per starting template, synthetic control templates were spiked into each sample at limiting dilution. The Illumina HiSeq System generated 87 bp sequencing reads. Per the authors' processing: PCR and sequencing errors were removed by a nearest neighbor algorithm that merged closely related sequences. TCR overlap was defined as the percentage of unique tumor TCR beta sequences that were also present in the same patient's peripheral blood. This is the immuneACCESS table as TCRdb keeps it, with only in-frame sequences that have V and J called. A part of the clones is gone; compared with another copy, unresolved V genes explain less than half, and the rest is unexplained. V, J and clone size are those of that table, while D and trimming were read from the DNA. This sample holds some 58,000 clones; around 85% were observed only once. Approximately 8.9% of the sample is taken by the ten largest.

From V the trimming removes 7 bases and from J it removes 7 bases, while the gene matches leave 5 bases of the junction unaccounted for. The CDR3, cysteine through phenylalanine, is 13 amino acids long. The CDR3 DNA has 39 bases and is translated from base 1. According to the germline V gene (reference sequence), CDR1 reads GTSNPN and CDR2 reads SVGIG. In the case of this clone: There is no known antigen for this receptor. Base quality data are lacking; no much larger clone is found one base away.

The material sequenced was blood, taken after dendritic cell vaccination. The TCR was taken from a human donor with glioblastoma. This chain joins TRBV30 to TRBJ1-6; 9 central nucleotides agree with TRBD1. The CDR3 protein is CASVGQGNSPLHF. The DNA sequence is TGTGCCTCGGTGGGACAGGGAAATTCACCCCTCCACTTT.